The 21 T cell receptor beta chains below come from one sample, sequenced in a study of Tregs in tolerant kidney transplant recipients. Sequencing used immunoSEQ multiplex PCR; TCRdb keeps in-frame clones, though not all of them. The sample records approximately 90,000 clones, around nine tenths being singletons. Sequenced: CD8+ T cells from blood. Source of these receptors: a human donor in good health.

The V gene is TRBV2, the J gene TRBJ1-5, with 9 bases fitting TRBD1. Germline CDR1 and CDR2: SNHLY and FYNNEI. The CDR3 is 13 amino acids. Trimming took 9 bases from V and 5 from J; bases not matched to a gene: 5. The CDR3 region is CARETGGDQPQHF. The CDR3 nucleotides are TGTGCCAGGGAGACAGGGGGGGATCAGCCCCAGCATTTT.

This rearrangement joins TRBV13 to TRBJ2-3; 14 bases align to TRBD2. J was trimmed by 3 bases and V by 6 bases; bases with no gene match: 11. This CDR3 comprises 18 residues. Germline V gives CDR1 PRHDT, CDR2 FYEKMQ (reference sequence). CDR3 sequence (DNA): TGTGCCAGCAGGATTGGGACTAGCGGGGGCCCGGATACAGATACGCAGTATTTT. Translating gives CASRIGTSGGPDTDTQYF.

The chain recombines TRBV13 with TRBJ1-2, with 8 bases lining up with TRBD1. V shed 0 bases and J 1 base; nucleotides not matched to a gene: 4. The CDR3 runs to 16 residues. CDR1 is PRHDT, CDR2 FYEKMQ, per germline (reference sequence). CDR3 sequence: CASSLGWTGSNYGYTF. In nucleotides, the CDR3 is TGTGCCAGCAGCTTAGGGTGGACAGGGAGTAACTATGGCTACACCTTC.

On this clone itself: The junction shows a germline mismatch at one end, possibly a read error. V gene TRBV6-1 combines with J gene TRBJ2-7; D gene ambiguous. From germline, CDR1 is MNHNS and CDR2 SASEGT. This CDR3 spans 11 amino acids. The DNA of the CDR3 is TGTGCCAGCAGTTTTTCCTCCGAGCAGTACTTC. Residues: CASSFSSEQYF.

The chain combines TRBV6-5 with TRBJ2-1; no clear D gene. Germline V gene sequence: CDR1 MNHEY, CDR2 SVGAGI. This CDR3 spans 15 amino acids. Trimming pared 0 bases from V and 8 bases from J, leaving 14 bases between. DNA of the CDR3: TGTGCCAGCAGTTACTCGACGTCTGGTCACCATGAGCAGTTCTTC. Amino acid sequence: CASSYSTSGHHEQFF.

The CDR3 is CASSDQVAKNIQYF. The CDR3 nucleotides read TGTGCCAGCAGCGACCAAGTAGCCAAAAACATTCAGTACTTC. This chain uses TRBV5-5 with TRBJ2-4; no reliable D call. CDR3 length: 14 amino acids. From germline, CDR1 is SGHKS and CDR2 YYEKEE (reference sequence). V was cut by 4 bases and J by 0 bases, with 8 bases left in between. Full variable domain (remainder filled in from reference TRBV5-5 and TRBJ2-4): DAGVTQSPTHLIKTRGQQVTLRCSPISGHKSVSWYQQVLGQGPQFIFQYYEKEERGRGNFPDRFSARQFPNYSSELNVNALLLGDSALYLCASSDQVAKNIQYFGAGTRLSVL.

The V and J genes are TRBV2 and TRBJ2-1; perhaps TRBD2 as D (5 bases). V lost 7 bases and J 4 bases, leaving 11 bases between the germline ends. CDR3 length equals 13 residues. Germline assignment: CDR1 SNHLY and CDR2 FYNNEI. CDR3 nucleotide sequence: TGTGCCAGCAACTCGCGGAGGTACAATGAGCAGTTCTTC. The encoded protein is CASNSRRYNEQFF. Using reference TRBV2 and TRBJ2-1 for the parts outside the CDR3, the full variable domain is EPEVTQTPSHQVTQMGQEVILRCVPISNHLYFYWYRQILGQKVEFLVSFYNNEISEKSEIFDDQFSVERPDGSNFTLKIRSTKLEDSAMYFCASNSRRYNEQFFGPGTRLTVL.

The rearrangement joins TRBV4-1 to TRBJ2-7, with TRBD1 as a possible D gene (6 bases). The V gene's germline CDR1 is MGHRA and CDR2 YSYEKL. CDR3 length: 15 amino acids. V gave up 3 bases and J gave up 3 bases, with 15 bases separating them. The chain's CDR3 is CASSQVGASLYEQYF. Here the CDR3 DNA reads TGCGCCAGCAGCCAGGTGGGGGCATCCCTCTACGAGCAGTACTTC.

The rearrangement uses TRBV9 and TRBJ1-3; a possible D gene is TRBD1 (6 bases). The CDR3 has 15 residues. Germline loops: CDR1 SGDLS, CDR2 YYNGEE. Trimming took 2 bases from V and 2 from J, leaving 11 bases between them. CDR3 in DNA: TGTGCCAGCAGCGTCACAGGGATAACTGGAAACACCATATATTTT. Translating it yields CASSVTGITGNTIYF.

The V gene is TRBV6-1, the J gene TRBJ1-5; possibly TRBD1 for D (6 bases). The CDR3 contains 14 residues. Deletions cut 1 base from V and 7 bases from J, with 11 bases between. Looked up from germline, CDR1 is MNHNS and CDR2 is SASEGT. CDR3 in amino acids: CASSEVRGDQPQHF. CDR3 coding DNA: TGTGCCAGCAGTGAAGTGAGGGGGGACCAGCCCCAGCATTTT.

V usage is TRBV6-1 and J usage is TRBJ2-3; TRBD1 agrees at 8 bases. CDR3 length: 14 residues. The germline gives CDR1 MNHNS, CDR2 SASEGT. The V gene end was trimmed by 1 base and the J gene end by 4 bases; junction bases not matched to a gene: 1. The DNA for the CDR3 is TGTGCCAGCAGTGAAGGGACAGGGCCAGATACGCAGTATTTT. Translated: CASSEGTGPDTQYF.

This chain links TRBV9 with TRBJ1-2; unclear D gene. Trimming cost V 6 bases and J 2 bases, with 5 bases left between them. This CDR3 spans 11 amino acids. The germline CDR1 and CDR2 sequences are SGDLS and YYNGEE. The CDR3 DNA sequence: TGTGCCAGCACGCGGAACTATGGCTACACCTTC. This gives the protein CASTRNYGYTF.

The chain combines TRBV15 with TRBJ1-1, with unresolved D. This CDR3 comprises 14 residues. The germline V and J ends were trimmed by 1 base and 0 bases, with 6 bases remaining between them. Germline-derived CDR1 and CDR2 are LNHNV and YYDKDF (reference sequence). This CDR3 reads CATSRVGMNTEAFF. The CDR3 DNA follows: TGTGCCACCAGCAGAGTGGGGATGAACACTGAAGCTTTCTTT.

The chain couples TRBV5-4 to TRBJ2-2, with TRBD1 matching over 8 bases. The length of the CDR3 is 15 residues. Trimming removed 3 bases from V and 0 bases from J; junction bases left unmatched: 1. Germline lookup yields CDR1 SGHNT and CDR2 YYREEE (reference sequence). CDR3 DNA sequence: TGTGCCAGCAGCTCGGGACAGGCGAACACCGGGGAGCTGTTTTTT. Its protein is CASSSGQANTGELFF.

The chain links TRBV10-3 to TRBJ1-5, with D unresolved. With 2 bases removed from V and 0 bases from J, the gap between germline ends came to 11 bases. The CDR3 loop spans 16 amino acids. Germline values: CDR1 ENHRY, CDR2 SYGVKD. CDR3 protein: CAISEPGSSSNQPQHF. The CDR3 DNA follows: TGTGCCATCAGTGAGCCCGGGAGTTCTAGCAATCAGCCCCAGCATTTT.

The chain links TRBV11-3 to TRBJ2-3, with TRBD2 matching over 7 bases. Germline V lookup: CDR1 SGHNT, CDR2 YENEEA. Germline trimming cut 1 base from V and 5 bases from J; bases unmatched to any gene: 3. The CDR3 contains 14 residues. CDR3 residues: CASSLGGGGDTQYF. CDR3 nucleotide sequence: TGTGCCAGCAGCTTAGGGGGGGGAGGAGATACGCAGTATTTT.

The chain recombines TRBV18 with TRBJ2-3, with a weak D call TRBD1 (6 bases). V was shortened by 5 bases and J by 1 base, with 19 bases between the two germline ends. Germline lookup yields CDR1 KGHSH and CDR2 LQKENI. CDR3 length: 17 amino acids. CDR3 region: CASSNTGSWTGTDTQYF. CDR3 nucleotide sequence: TGTGCCAGCTCAAACACAGGGAGCTGGACGGGCACAGATACGCAGTATTTT.

This sequence joins TRBV6-4 and TRBJ2-2, with D possibly called TRBD1 or TRBD2 (5 bases each). CDR3 size: 13 residues. Germline values: CDR1 MRHNA, CDR2 SNTAGT. The V gene lost 8 bases and the J gene lost 2 bases, with 9 bases spanning the gap. For the CDR3, the DNA is TGTGCCAGCTCCCGGGACAACACCGGGGAGCTGTTTTTT. This encodes CASSRDNTGELFF.

The chain carries TRBV5-1 and TRBJ2-7; 7 nucleotides align to TRBD1. This CDR3 spans 16 amino acids. Germline assignment: CDR1 SGHRS and CDR2 YFSETQ. With V trimmed by 4 bases and J by 0 bases, 10 bases remained unmatched. The chain's CDR3 is CASSQGRDRSSYEQYF. CDR3 sequence (DNA): TGCGCCAGCAGCCAGGGCCGGGACAGAAGCTCCTACGAGCAGTACTTC.

This clone has just a few counts. The chain uses TRBV6-5 and TRBJ1-2; the D is unclear. The CDR3 spans 11 residues. V was cut by 10 bases and J by 4 bases, with 10 bases left in between. From germline, CDR1 is MNHEY and CDR2 SVGAGI. CDR3 DNA: TGTGCCACCCGATGGGGCTATGGCTACACCTTC. Translating gives CATRWGYGYTF.

The rearrangement uses TRBV18 and TRBJ1-5; 9 nucleotides line up with TRBD1. Germline CDR1 KGHSH, CDR2 LQKENI. V shed 6 bases, J shed 7 bases, and the junction held 19 bases outside the gene matches. The CDR3 loop spans 18 amino acids. For the CDR3, the DNA is TGTGCCAGCTCCCCCGGGACAGGGCCGATAGTGTCCCGCCAGCCCCAGCATTTT. This sequence encodes CASSPGTGPIVSRQPQHF.